This record looks at one T cell receptor beta chain sequence and its context. The V and J ends lost 6 bases and 4 bases, in that order; junction bases with no gene match: 6. Germline-derived CDR1 and CDR2 are MDHEN and SYDVKM. The CDR3 spans 14 residues. The sample originates from a study of T cells in Graves' hyperthyroidism and ophthalmopathy. Researchers took RNA transcripts and amplified the TCR beta CDR3 regions from them. First-round RT-PCR targeting the TCR CDR3 was performed with the HTBI primer set. TCRdb fed the multiplex PCR reads into MiXCR, producing one record per CDR3 protein. The table includes about 280,000 distinct CDR3 sequences, 25% detected once.

The sequenced sample was blood. The chain employs TRBV28 and TRBJ1-3; 7 positions agree with TRBD1. This TCR derives from a man in his forties or fifties with Graves' hyperthyroidism that later progressed to Graves' ophthalmopathy. The CDR3, as DNA: TGTGCCAGCAGACGGGACAGCCTAGGAAACACCATATATTTT. Protein: CASRRDSLGNTIYF. Full variable domain (outside the CDR3, taken from reference TRBV28 and TRBJ1-3): DVKVTQSSRYLVKRTGEKVFLECVQDMDHENMFWYRQDPGLGLRLIYFSYDVKMKEKGDIPEGYSVSREKKERFSLILESASTNQTSMYLCASRRDSLGNTIYFGEGSWLTVV.